This TCR beta chain is from a study of cytomegalovirus exposure and HLA in healthy donors. TCRdb's table, derived via immunoSEQ multiplex PCR, lists solely in-frame clones and lacks some. The profile shows almost 200,000 clones, around 80% of them singletons. This clone was seen ten or more times. V was pared by 4 bases and J by 6 bases, with 4 bases of the junction left unmatched. This CDR3 has 14 residues. Germline assignment: CDR1 SQVTM and CDR2 ANQGSEA. The genes are TRBV29-1 and TRBJ2-2, with TRBD2 matching over 11 bases. The source of this sequence is a woman between 25 and 40 years old in good health and CMV-seronegative. The source material was PBMCs. The CDR3 bases are TGCAGCGTTGGCGGGACTAGCGGATCCGGGGAGCTGTTTTTT. Protein sequence: CSVGGTSGSGELFF.